A single sample is the source of the 14 T cell receptor beta chains below, sequenced in a study of post-analysis software for immune sequencing data. Which antigens these TCRs recognize remains unknown. Study-level findings and limits: The five TRBV segments detected at higher frequency in patients than in controls included TRBV5-6, TRBV5-1 and TRBV20-1.

Researchers reported that TCR beta cDNA libraries carried unique molecular identifiers. TCRdb re-derived calls from the PCR reads in MiXCR, one entry per CDR3 protein. The table has about 800,000 distinct CDR3 sequences, approximately 30% seen once. What was sequenced was blood. The receptors originated from a girl under 18 with multiple sclerosis.

This clonotype was seen only a few times. V and J are TRBV4-3 and TRBJ1-1; D is unresolved. There are 12 residues in the CDR3. CDR1 LGHNA and CDR2 YSLEER come from the germline V gene. V was pared by 1 base and J by 5 bases, with 5 bases between. The CDR3 is CASSQGRTEAFF. The CDR3 DNA is TGCGCCAGCAGCCAAGGGAGGACTGAAGCTTTCTTT.

V is TRBV20-1 and J is TRBJ1-4, with D unresolved. The V end lost 3 bases, the J end lost 8 bases, and 13 bases lay between the germline ends. The CDR3 length is 13 residues. Germline V gives CDR1 DFQATT, CDR2 SNEGSKA (reference sequence). The chain's CDR3 is CSASASLREKLFF. The CDR3 DNA reads TGCAGTGCTAGCGCCAGTCTCCGGGAAAAACTGTTTTTT.

This chain links TRBV18 with TRBJ2-3; no reliable D call. Germline assignment: CDR1 KGHSH and CDR2 LQKENI. The CDR3 runs 15 residues. V was shortened by 6 bases and J by 4 bases, with 17 bases between the two germline ends. The CDR3 here is CASSPWGDKADTQYF. The CDR3 coding sequence is TGTGCCAGCTCCCCCTGGGGTGACAAGGCAGATACGCAGTATTTT.

This clonotype occurred a few times. The chain joins TRBV6-5 to TRBJ1-2; D perhaps matches TRBD1 (5 bases). Germline V gene data show CDR1 as MNHEY and CDR2 as SVGAGI. The length of the CDR3 is 14 residues. The V end lost 6 bases, the J end lost 8 bases, and 19 bases lay between the germline ends. CDR3 region: CASRRALDITGYTF. The CDR3 DNA reads TGTGCCAGCAGAAGAGCTCTGGACATAACCGGCTACACCTTC.

This clonotype was seen more than once but under ten times. The rearrangement links TRBV28 to TRBJ1-2; tentatively, D is TRBD1 (6 bases). V was shortened by 4 bases and J by 10 bases, with 16 bases between the two germline ends. The CDR3 has 13 residues. Germline CDR1 is MDHEN and CDR2 is SYDVKM. The CDR3 here is CASSSGQRFVYTF. For the CDR3, the DNA is TGTGCCAGCAGTTCCGGACAGCGGTTCGTCTACACCTTC.

The V gene is TRBV28, the J gene TRBJ2-2; TRBD1 or TRBD2 may be the D gene (5 bases each). Trimming took 8 bases from V and 5 from J, leaving 9 bases between them. The V gene's germline CDR1 is MDHEN and CDR2 SYDVKM. This CDR3 is built from 12 residues. CDR3 DNA sequence: TGTGCCAGCCTTGGGGGAACCGGGGAGCTGTTTTTT. This encodes CASLGGTGELFF.

The genes are TRBV5-1 and TRBJ2-7; no clear D gene. Germline V lookup: CDR1 SGHRS, CDR2 YFSETQ. With 4 bases removed from V and 3 bases from J, the gap between germline ends came to 14 bases. The CDR3 is 14 residues long. CDR3: CASSQDPLDYEQYF. CDR3 nucleotides: TGCGCCAGCAGCCAGGACCCCCTGGACTACGAGCAGTACTTC.

This clonotype was counted once. The junction differs from germline at one of its ends, possibly a read error. CDR3 DNA sequence: TGTGCCAGCAGTCGATTAGCGGGATCAGATATGCAGTATTTT. Translated, it gives CASSRLAGSDMQYF. V usage is TRBV2 and J usage is TRBJ2-3, with 8 bases that match TRBD2. The CDR3 is 14 amino acids. CDR1 SNHLY and CDR2 FYNNEI come from the germline V gene.

This clonotype showed up just a few times. The rearrangement uses TRBV20-1 and TRBJ1-1; 7 positions agree with TRBD1. Looked up from germline, CDR1 is DFQATT and CDR2 is SNEGSKA (reference sequence). The V segment lost 5 bases and the J segment 1 base; nucleotides outside the gene matches: 4. The CDR3 has 13 residues. CDR3 bases: TGCAGTGCTCCGGGACAGCAGAACACTGAAGCTTTCTTT. Its translation: CSAPGQQNTEAFF.

V gene TRBV2 combines with J gene TRBJ2-3; unclear D gene. This CDR3 has 11 residues. Germline V CDR1 and CDR2: SNHLY, FYNNEI. V lost 4 bases and J 8 bases, leaving 7 bases between the germline ends. The CDR3: CASSGVVTQYF. The CDR3 bases are TGTGCCAGCAGTGGGGTGGTTACGCAGTATTTT.

The chain links TRBV4-1 to TRBJ2-7, with no clear D. The CDR3 is 15 residues long. V dropped 2 bases and J dropped 4 bases, with 15 bases sitting between them. Germline V gene lookup returns CDR1 MGHRA and CDR2 YSYEKL. DNA for the CDR3: TGCGCCAGCAGCCAACTGACTGGGGATGCGTACGAGCAGTACTTC. Protein product: CASSQLTGDAYEQYF.

The rearrangement links TRBV29-1 to TRBJ1-2; 8 bases map to TRBD1. Germline V gene lookup returns CDR1 SQVTM and CDR2 ANQGSEA. V gave up 6 bases and J gave up 4 bases; unmatched junction bases: 22. This CDR3 comprises 18 residues. This CDR3 reads CSVGSGGADRGSPYGYTF. CDR3 nucleotides: TGCAGCGTGGGATCCGGGGGCGCTGACAGGGGAAGTCCCTATGGCTACACCTTC.

Only a few counts were recorded for this clonotype. This chain connects TRBV20-1 to TRBJ2-4, with D possibly TRBD1 on 6 matching bases. Deletions cut 4 bases from V and 3 bases from J, with 16 bases between. Germline assignment: CDR1 DFQATT and CDR2 SNEGSKA (reference sequence). The CDR3 length is 15 residues. The CDR3 sequence: CSATRPLGGKNIQYF. The CDR3 bases are TGCAGTGCTACCCGCCCCCTAGGGGGCAAAAACATTCAGTACTTC.

The CDR3 here is CASSEEAVNQPQHF. The CDR3 DNA sequence: TGTGCCAGCAGTGAAGAGGCGGTAAATCAGCCCCAGCATTTT. This sequence joins TRBV25-1 and TRBJ1-5; no clear D. The CDR3 runs 14 residues. V lost 2 bases and J lost 4, with 9 bases in between. Germline V gene sequence: CDR1 MGHDK, CDR2 SYGVNS.